This is a list of T cell receptor beta chains from one sample in a study of control samples from healthy donors and cancer patients. Assay used: immunoSEQ multiplex PCR; TCRdb lists only in-frame clones, some missing. The sample carries 150,000 to 200,000 clones, approximately 91% recorded once. What was sequenced was blood. Every receptor here comes from a woman in her thirties or forties in good health. The CDR3 runs from the conserved cysteine through the conserved F or W. Fields, in order: D gene, J gene, V gene, clone size, CDR3 DNA, CDR3 protein. A D gene is named only where the DNA matches it firmly. Clone sizes are given selectively: once, few, many, or a class where the clone is expanded.

- | TRBJ2-3 | TRBV5-4 | - | TGTGCCAGCAGCCCGGTTCGTGGGACAGATACGCAGTATTTT | CASSPVRGTDTQYF
TRBD1 | TRBJ1-5 | TRBV19 | - | TGTGCCTCATCCCGGGACAGCCTGAATCAGCCCCAGCATTTT | CASSRDSLNQPQHF
TRBD1 | TRBJ2-5 | TRBV11-1 | - | TGTGCCAGCAGCTTGGGACAGACGGAGACCCAGTACTTC | CASSLGQTETQYF
TRBD2 | TRBJ2-1 | TRBV3-1/TRBV3-2 | - | TGTGCCAGCAGCCAAGTCCTGGGACTAGCGGGGGGGCCCAACAGCAATGAGCAGTTCTTC | CASSQVLGLAGGPNSNEQFF
- | TRBJ1-1 | TRBV20-1 | few | TGCAGTGCTAACATGAACACTGAAGCTTTCTTT | CSANMNTEAFF
- | TRBJ1-2 | TRBV15 | - | TGTGCCACCGGAGGCCAGAAGGGATATGGCTACACCTTC | CATGGQKGYGYTF
- | TRBJ2-3 | TRBV6-4 | - | TGTGCCAGCAGTGACTCGGGCAGTCCGGGAGATACGCAGTATTTT | CASSDSGSPGDTQYF
TRBD1 | TRBJ1-1 | TRBV29-1 | - | TGCAGCGCCCAGACAGGGCGGGTAAACACTGAAGCTTTCTTT | CSAQTGRVNTEAFF
- | TRBJ1-3 | TRBV3-1/TRBV3-2 | - | TGTGCCAGCAGCCAAGTAGTGGGTGGAAACACCATATATTTT | CASSQVVGGNTIYF
TRBD2 | TRBJ2-1 | TRBV5-1 | - | TGCGCCAGCAGCTCCGACGCCCGGACTAGCGGGGGGGCCAATGAGCAGTTCTTC | CASSSDARTSGGANEQFF